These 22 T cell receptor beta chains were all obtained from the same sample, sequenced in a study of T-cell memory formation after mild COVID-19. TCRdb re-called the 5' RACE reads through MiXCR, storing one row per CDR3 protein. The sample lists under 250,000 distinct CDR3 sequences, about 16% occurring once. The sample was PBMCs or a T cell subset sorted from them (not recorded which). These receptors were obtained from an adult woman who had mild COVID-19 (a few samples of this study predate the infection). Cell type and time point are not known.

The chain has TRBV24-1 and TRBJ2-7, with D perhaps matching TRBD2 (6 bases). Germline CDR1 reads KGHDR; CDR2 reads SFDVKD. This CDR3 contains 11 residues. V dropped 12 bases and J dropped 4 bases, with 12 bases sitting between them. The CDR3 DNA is TGTGCCGCCGGGGCGGGGTACGAGCAGTACTTC. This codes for CAAGAGYEQYF.

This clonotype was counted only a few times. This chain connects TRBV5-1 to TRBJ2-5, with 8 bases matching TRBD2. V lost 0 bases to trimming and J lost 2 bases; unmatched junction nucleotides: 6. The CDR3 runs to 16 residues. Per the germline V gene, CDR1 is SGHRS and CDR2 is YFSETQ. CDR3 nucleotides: TGCGCCAGCAGCTTGGAGGTAGCGGGGAGTCAAGAGACCCAGTACTTC. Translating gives CASSLEVAGSQETQYF.

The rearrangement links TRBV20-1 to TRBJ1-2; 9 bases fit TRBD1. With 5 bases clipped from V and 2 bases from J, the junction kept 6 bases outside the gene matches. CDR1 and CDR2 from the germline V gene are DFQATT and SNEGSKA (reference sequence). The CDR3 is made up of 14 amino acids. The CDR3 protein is CSARKTGGNYGYTF. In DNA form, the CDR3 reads TGCAGTGCTCGAAAGACAGGGGGAAACTATGGCTACACCTTC.

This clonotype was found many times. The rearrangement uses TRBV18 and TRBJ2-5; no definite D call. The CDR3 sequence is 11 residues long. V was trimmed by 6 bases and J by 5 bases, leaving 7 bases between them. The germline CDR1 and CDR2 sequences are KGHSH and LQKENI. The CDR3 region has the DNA TGTGCCAGCTCCCCCAGTGAGACCCAGTACTTC. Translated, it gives CASSPSETQYF.

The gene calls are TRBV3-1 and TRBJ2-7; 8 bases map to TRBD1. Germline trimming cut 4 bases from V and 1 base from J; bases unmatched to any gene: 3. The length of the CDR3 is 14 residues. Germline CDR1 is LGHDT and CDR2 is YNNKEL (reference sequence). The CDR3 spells CASSLDRVSYEQYF. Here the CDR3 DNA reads TGTGCCAGCAGCCTGGACAGGGTTTCCTACGAGCAGTACTTC.

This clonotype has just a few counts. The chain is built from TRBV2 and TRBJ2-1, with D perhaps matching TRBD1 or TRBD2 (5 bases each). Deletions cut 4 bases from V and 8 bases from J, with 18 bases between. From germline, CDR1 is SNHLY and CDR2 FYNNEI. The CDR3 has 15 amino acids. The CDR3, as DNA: TGTGCCAGCAGTGTACCCGGGACGGACGGTCATGAGCAGTTCTTC. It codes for CASSVPGTDGHEQFF.

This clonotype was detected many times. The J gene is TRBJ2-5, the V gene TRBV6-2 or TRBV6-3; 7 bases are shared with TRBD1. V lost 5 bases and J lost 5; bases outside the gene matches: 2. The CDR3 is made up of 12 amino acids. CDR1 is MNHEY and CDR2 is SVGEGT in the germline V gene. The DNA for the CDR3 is TGTGCCAGCAGTGGGACAGCCGAGACCCAGTACTTC. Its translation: CASSGTAETQYF.

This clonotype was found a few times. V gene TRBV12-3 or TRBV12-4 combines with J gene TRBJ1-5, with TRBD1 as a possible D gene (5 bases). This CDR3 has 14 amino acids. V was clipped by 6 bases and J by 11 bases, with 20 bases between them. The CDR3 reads CASSSTATVRAQHF. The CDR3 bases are TGTGCCAGCAGCTCTACCGCGACAGTAAGGGCCCAGCATTTT.

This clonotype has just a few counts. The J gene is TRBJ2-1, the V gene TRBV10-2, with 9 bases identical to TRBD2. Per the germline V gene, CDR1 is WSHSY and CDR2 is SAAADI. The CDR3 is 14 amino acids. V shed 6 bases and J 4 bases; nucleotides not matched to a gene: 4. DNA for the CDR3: TGCGCCAGCAGGACTAGCGGACCTTACAATGAGCAGTTCTTC. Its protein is CASRTSGPYNEQFF.

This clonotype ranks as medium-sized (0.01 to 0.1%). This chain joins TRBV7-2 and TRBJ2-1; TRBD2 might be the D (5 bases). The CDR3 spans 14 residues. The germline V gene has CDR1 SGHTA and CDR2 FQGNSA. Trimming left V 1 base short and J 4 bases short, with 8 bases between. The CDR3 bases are TGTGCCAGCAGCTTAGGCGGGTTTTACAATGAGCAGTTCTTC. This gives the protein CASSLGGFYNEQFF.

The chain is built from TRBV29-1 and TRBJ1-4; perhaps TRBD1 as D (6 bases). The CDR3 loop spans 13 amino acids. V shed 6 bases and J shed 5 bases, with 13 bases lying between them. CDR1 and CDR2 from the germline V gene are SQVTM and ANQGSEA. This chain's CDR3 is CSVEGGPNEKLFF. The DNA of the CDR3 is TGCAGCGTGGAGGGGGGCCCGAATGAAAAACTGTTTTTT.

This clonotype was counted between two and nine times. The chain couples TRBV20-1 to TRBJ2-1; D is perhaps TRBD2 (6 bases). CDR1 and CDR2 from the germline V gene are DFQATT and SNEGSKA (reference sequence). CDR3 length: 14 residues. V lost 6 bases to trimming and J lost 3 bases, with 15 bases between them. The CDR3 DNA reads TGCAGTGCCGTGACTAGGCTGGTCTACAATGAGCAGTTCTTC. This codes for CSAVTRLVYNEQFF.

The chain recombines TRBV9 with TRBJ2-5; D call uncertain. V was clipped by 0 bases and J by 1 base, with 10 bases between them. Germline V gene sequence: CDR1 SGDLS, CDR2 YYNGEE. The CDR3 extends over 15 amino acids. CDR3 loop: CASSVGADIQETQYF. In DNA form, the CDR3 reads TGTGCCAGCAGCGTAGGGGCCGACATCCAAGAGACCCAGTACTTC.

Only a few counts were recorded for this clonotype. This CDR3 reads CASSRQGANYGYTF. CDR3 nucleotide sequence: TGTGCCAGCAGTCGACAGGGGGCAAACTATGGCTACACCTTC. V is TRBV12-3 or TRBV12-4 and J is TRBJ1-2; 10 bases map to TRBD1. This CDR3 is 14 amino acids long. Unmatched junction bases numbered 2, after V lost 5 bases and J lost 2 bases.

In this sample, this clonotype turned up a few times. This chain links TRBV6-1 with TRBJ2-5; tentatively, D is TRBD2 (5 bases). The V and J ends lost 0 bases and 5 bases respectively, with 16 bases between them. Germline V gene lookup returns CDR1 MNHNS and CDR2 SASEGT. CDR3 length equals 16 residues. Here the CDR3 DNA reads TGTGCCAGCAGTGAAGCGTACTCGCCTACGGGGGAGACCCAGTACTTC. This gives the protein CASSEAYSPTGETQYF.

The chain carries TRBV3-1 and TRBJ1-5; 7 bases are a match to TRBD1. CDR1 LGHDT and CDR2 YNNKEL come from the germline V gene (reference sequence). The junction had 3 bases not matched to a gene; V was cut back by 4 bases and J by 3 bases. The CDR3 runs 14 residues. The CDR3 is CASSRTGFNQPQHF. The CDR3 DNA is TGTGCCAGCAGCCGGACAGGTTTCAATCAGCCCCAGCATTTT.

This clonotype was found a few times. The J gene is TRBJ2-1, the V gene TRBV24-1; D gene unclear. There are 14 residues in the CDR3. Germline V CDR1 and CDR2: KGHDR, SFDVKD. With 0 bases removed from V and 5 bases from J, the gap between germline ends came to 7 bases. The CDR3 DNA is TGTGCCACCAGTGATTTGTCCTGGGACAATGAGCAGTTCTTC. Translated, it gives CATSDLSWDNEQFF.

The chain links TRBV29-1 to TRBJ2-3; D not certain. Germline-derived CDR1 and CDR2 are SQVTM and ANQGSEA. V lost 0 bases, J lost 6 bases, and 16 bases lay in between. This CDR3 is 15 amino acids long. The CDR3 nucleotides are TGCAGCGTTGAAGATTCCGAGGTGGGCGGCGATACGCAGTATTTT. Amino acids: CSVEDSEVGGDTQYF.

The CDR3 loop reads CASSARQGVGLNQPQHF. In DNA, the CDR3 is TGTGCCAGCAGTGCGCGACAGGGGGTAGGTCTCAATCAGCCCCAGCATTTT. V usage is TRBV12-3 or TRBV12-4 and J usage is TRBJ1-5; 9 bases agree with TRBD1. The V segment lost 5 bases and the J segment 3 bases; nucleotides outside the gene matches: 11. CDR3 length equals 17 residues.

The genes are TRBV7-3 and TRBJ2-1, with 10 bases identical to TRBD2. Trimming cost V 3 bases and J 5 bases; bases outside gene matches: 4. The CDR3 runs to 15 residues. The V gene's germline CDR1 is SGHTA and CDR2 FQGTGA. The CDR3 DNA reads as TGTGCCAGCAGCTTTAGCGGGAGGTCCCACAATGAGCAGTTCTTC. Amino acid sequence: CASSFSGRSHNEQFF.

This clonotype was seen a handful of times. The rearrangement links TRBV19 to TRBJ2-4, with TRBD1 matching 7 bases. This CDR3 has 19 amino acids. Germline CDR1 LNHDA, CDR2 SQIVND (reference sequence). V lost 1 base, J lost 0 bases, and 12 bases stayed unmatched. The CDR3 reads CASSIARDRPTLAKNIQYF. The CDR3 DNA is TGTGCCAGTAGTATAGCACGGGACAGACCGACCCTAGCCAAAAACATTCAGTACTTC.

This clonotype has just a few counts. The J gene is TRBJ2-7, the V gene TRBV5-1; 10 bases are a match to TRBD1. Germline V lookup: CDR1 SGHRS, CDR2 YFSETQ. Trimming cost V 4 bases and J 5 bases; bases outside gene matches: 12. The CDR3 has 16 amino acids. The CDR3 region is CASSRPTGQGVDEQYF. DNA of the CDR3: TGCGCCAGCAGCCGACCCACTGGACAGGGGGTTGACGAGCAGTACTTC.